Below, 30 T cell receptor beta chains from the same sample are listed, as sequenced in a study of CD8+CD57+ T cells in acquired aplastic anemia. All sequencing subjects had displayed CD8+CD57+ cell expansion on flow cytometry. Profiles of TCR beta VDJ and CDR3 were generated from a genomic DNA template. TCRdb ran MiXCR on the reads and lists one entry per CDR3 protein. The table has under 200,000 distinct CDR3 sequences, around 48% seen once. Specimen: sorted CD4+, CD8+, or CD8+CD57+ T cells (not recorded which) from PBMCs. These TCRs come from a human donor with aplastic anemia.

A word on this clonotype: A read error may explain this, as a much larger clone is one base away. Written as DNA, the CDR3 is TGTGCCAGCAGTTTGAGGAATCAGCCCCAGCATTTT. Translating it yields CASSLRNQPQHF. The V gene is TRBV12-3 or TRBV12-4, the J gene TRBJ1-5; no firm D call. The CDR3 has 12 amino acids. V was shortened by 3 bases and J by 4 bases, with 4 bases between the two germline ends.

This clonotype came up many times. The chain is built from TRBV20-1 and TRBJ2-1, with 10 bases lining up with TRBD2. CDR3 length equals 17 residues. V was clipped by 0 bases and J by 3 bases; unmatched bases: 8. In germline, CDR1 is DFQATT, CDR2 SNEGSKA (reference sequence). The DNA for the CDR3 is TGCAGTGCTAGAGACCCCGAAACTAGCGGGGTCTACAATGAGCAGTTCTTC. It codes for CSARDPETSGVYNEQFF.

This clonotype was counted at least ten times. This chain joins TRBV6-1 and TRBJ2-7; D unresolved. CDR1 and CDR2 (germline): MNHNS, SASEGT. Deletions cut 4 bases from V and 4 bases from J, with 2 bases between. The CDR3 spans 10 residues. The chain's CDR3 is CASSAYEQYF. The DNA of the CDR3 is TGTGCCAGCAGTGCTTACGAGCAGTACTTC.

Turning to this clonotype: Being one base from a much bigger clone, this may be a read error. The chain has TRBV6-1 and TRBJ2-3; D gene ambiguous. Trimming cost V 7 bases and J 4 bases, with 18 bases left between them. This CDR3 is 15 amino acids long. Germline V gene sequence: CDR1 MNHNS, CDR2 SASEGT. The CDR3 DNA reads TGTGCCAGCATGCCGTACGAGAGCTTCCCAGATACGCAGTATTTT. It specifies CASMPYESFPDTQYF.

This clonotype has more than one count but fewer than ten. The chain carries TRBV19 and TRBJ2-7; D perhaps matches TRBD2 (5 bases). Germline CDR1 reads LNHDA; CDR2 reads SQIVND (reference sequence). The CDR3 has 13 amino acids. V lost 10 bases to trimming and J lost 3 bases, with 16 bases between them. CDR3 in amino acids: CATVSGVFYEQYF. In DNA, the CDR3 is TGTGCCACCGTTTCCGGGGTCTTCTACGAGCAGTACTTC. Using reference TRBV19 and TRBJ2-7 for the parts outside the CDR3, the full variable domain is DGGITQSPKYLFRKEGQNVTLSCEQNLNHDAMYWYRQDPGQGLRLIYYSQIVNDFQKGDIAEGYSVSREKKESFPLTVTSAQKNPTAFYLCATVSGVFYEQYFGPGTRLTVT.

This clonotype was counted many times. The V gene is TRBV24-1, the J gene TRBJ1-1, with D possibly being TRBD1 (6 bases). The CDR3 extends over 13 amino acids. Germline lookup yields CDR1 KGHDR and CDR2 SFDVKD. V was shortened by 3 bases and J by 8 bases, with 12 bases between the two germline ends. The DNA for the CDR3 is TGTGCCACCAGTGATGTCCTTGGGGGCGAAGCTTTCTTT. This encodes CATSDVLGGEAFF.

This clonotype was counted a few times. The rearrangement joins TRBV30 to TRBJ2-5; D is ambiguous. Germline V gene lookup returns CDR1 GTSNPN and CDR2 SVGIG (reference sequence). V shed 4 bases and J shed 7 bases, with 22 bases lying between them. The CDR3 runs 15 residues. CDR3 loop: CAWTGLEAPWRTQYF. DNA of the CDR3: TGTGCCTGGACCGGATTAGAAGCTCCATGGCGGACCCAGTACTTC.

This clonotype showed up just once. This chain links TRBV4-2 with TRBJ1-1, with no clear D. This CDR3 contains 15 residues. V was clipped by 0 bases and J by 1 base, with 9 bases between them. Germline CDR1 and CDR2: LGHNA and YNFKEQ. The CDR3 loop is CASSQEAFPNTEAFF. For the CDR3, the DNA is TGTGCCAGCAGCCAAGAGGCCTTTCCGAACACTGAAGCTTTCTTT.

This chain links TRBV14 with TRBJ1-2, with a tentative D call TRBD1 (6 bases). The V gene's germline CDR1 is SGHDN and CDR2 FVKESK. Trimming took 4 bases from V and 7 from J, leaving 13 bases between them. The CDR3 contains 13 residues. CDR3 sequence reads: CASSPGTLVGYTF. In DNA form, the CDR3 reads TGTGCCAGCAGCCCCGGGACACTGGTTGGCTACACCTTC.

V and J are TRBV2 and TRBJ2-7, with D unresolved. The length of the CDR3 is 13 residues. The V gene's germline CDR1 is SNHLY and CDR2 FYNNEI. V was clipped by 5 bases and J by 4 bases, with 12 bases between them. The CDR3, as DNA: TGTGCCAGCAGTACGCAGATACAATACGAGCAGTACTTC. The encoded protein is CASSTQIQYEQYF.

The chain carries TRBV11-1 and TRBJ1-2; D may be TRBD1 (6 bases). Trimming left V 6 bases short and J 4 bases short, with 15 bases between. CDR1 and CDR2 (germline): SGHAT, FQDESV (reference sequence). This CDR3 region has 14 residues. CDR3 coding DNA: TGTGCCAGCAGTCTATCGGGGGCGACCTATGGCTACACCTTC. This encodes CASSLSGATYGYTF.

The chain couples TRBV15 to TRBJ2-2; D possibly matches TRBD1 or TRBD2 (7 bases each). Looked up from germline, CDR1 is LNHNV and CDR2 is YYDKDF (reference sequence). The CDR3 is 16 residues long. The ends were cut back, 4 bases at V and 5 bases at J, with 17 bases in the middle. DNA of the CDR3: TGTGCCACCAGCATCTCCAGGGGGGGATTAACCGGGGAGCTGTTTTTT. Amino acids: CATSISRGGLTGELFF.

This clonotype was detected ten times or more. The chain couples TRBV19 to TRBJ2-1; D uncertain. The CDR3 contains 14 residues. Germline-derived CDR1 and CDR2 are LNHDA and SQIVND (reference sequence). The germline V and J ends were trimmed by 3 bases and 2 bases, with 8 bases remaining between them. DNA for the CDR3: TGTGCCAGTAGTATTACTTCTCCCTACAATGAGCAGTTCTTC. Its translation: CASSITSPYNEQFF.

Concerning this clonotype: This may come from a read error, since a much larger clone is one base off. V gene TRBV9 combines with J gene TRBJ2-7, with D tentatively TRBD1 (6 bases). Trimming removed 4 bases from V and 4 bases from J, with 15 bases in between. Germline-derived CDR1 and CDR2 are SGDLS and YYNGEE. The CDR3 loop spans 14 amino acids. The CDR3 DNA follows: TGTGCCAGCAGCAGCACAGGGACCGGTTACGAGCAGTACTTC. Translation gives CASSSTGTGYEQYF.

Remarks on this clonotype: Sequence at one end of the junction differs from germline and may be a read error. The chain carries TRBV7-8 and TRBJ2-7, with D hard to call. The CDR3 is 13 residues long. Germline lookup yields CDR1 SGHVS and CDR2 FQNEAQ. Written as DNA, the CDR3 is TGCGCCAGCAGCCTCGAGAGGTCCTACGAGCAGTACTTC. This sequence encodes CASSLERSYEQYF. Supplemented by reference TRBV7-8 and TRBJ2-7, the full variable domain reads GAGVSQSPRYKVAKRGQDVALRCDPISGHVSLFWYQQALGQGPEFLTYFQNEAQLDKSGLPSDRFFAERPEGSVSTLKIQRTQQEDSAVYLCASSLERSYEQYFGPGTRLTVT.

Remarks on this clonotype: A read error is possible here, since a much larger clone lies one base away. J is TRBJ2-1 and V is TRBV20-1; perhaps TRBD2 as D (6 bases). The CDR3 sequence is 14 residues long. The V gene's germline CDR1 is DFQATT and CDR2 SNEGSKA (reference sequence). V dropped 4 bases and J dropped 8 bases, with 18 bases sitting between them. CDR3 DNA: TGCAGTGCTACGGGGACTGGCTCAGGCGATGAGCAGTTCTTC. It translates to CSATGTGSGDEQFF.

The table lists this clonotype with a few counts. This chain joins TRBV3-1 and TRBJ2-1; the match to TRBD2 covers 9 bases. The length of the CDR3 is 13 residues. V dropped 4 bases and J dropped 14; count of bases not matched to a gene: 9. CDR1 LGHDT and CDR2 YNNKEL come from the germline V gene (reference sequence). CDR3 sequence reads: CASSPLPTSGEFF. In DNA, the CDR3 is TGTGCCAGCAGCCCCCTTCCGACTAGCGGAGAGTTCTTC.

This clonotype was seen repeatedly, ten times or more. The V and J genes are TRBV29-1 and TRBJ2-7, with 8 bases matching TRBD1. V trimming: 6 bases; J trimming: 1 base; junction bases outside the gene matches: 5. CDR3 size: 13 residues. The germline CDR1 and CDR2 sequences are SQVTM and ANQGSEA. The CDR3 DNA reads TGCAGCGTGCTCCGGGACAGGTCCTACGAGCAGTACTTC. Its translation is CSVLRDRSYEQYF.

The chain is built from TRBV5-5 and TRBJ1-2; D call uncertain. The germline CDR1 and CDR2 sequences are SGHKS and YYEKEE (reference sequence). The CDR3 loop spans 15 amino acids. V was cut by 0 bases and J by 0 bases, with 9 bases left in between. The CDR3 DNA is TGTGCCAGCAGCTTGGTCGGGTTCTCTAACTATGGCTACACCTTC. Translated, it gives CASSLVGFSNYGYTF.

This clonotype was seen many times. The chain uses TRBV7-9 and TRBJ1-1; tentative D call: TRBD1 (6 bases). CDR1 SEHNR and CDR2 FQNEAQ come from the germline V gene (reference sequence). This CDR3 spans 18 amino acids. V was pared by 2 bases and J by 7 bases, with 26 bases between. CDR3 DNA: TGTGCCAGCAGCTTACTTAGAGGTATAGGTCACAGGGAGGGTGAAGCTTTCTTT. Its protein is CASSLLRGIGHREGEAFF.

This clonotype was recorded many times. The chain is built from TRBV9 and TRBJ1-5; D might be TRBD1 (5 bases). The ends were cut back, 3 bases at V and 2 bases at J, with 9 bases in the middle. The CDR3 covers 14 residues. The germline V gene encodes CDR1 SGDLS and CDR2 YYNGEE. Here the CDR3 DNA reads TGTGCCAGCAGCGGGGACGGTCGCAATCAGCCCCAGCATTTT. Translated, it gives CASSGDGRNQPQHF.

The V and J genes are TRBV2 and TRBJ1-2, with a possible D match to TRBD1 (6 bases). There are 13 residues in the CDR3. The germline CDR1 and CDR2 sequences are SNHLY and FYNNEI. The V and J ends lost 9 bases and 0 bases respectively, with 11 bases between them. Written as DNA, the CDR3 is TGTGCCAGTACAGGGTGGACTAACTATGGCTACACCTTC. This codes for CASTGWTNYGYTF.

The chain joins TRBV4-1 to TRBJ2-7; 7 bases agree with TRBD1. V dropped 5 bases and J dropped 4; count of bases not matched to a gene: 8. This CDR3 is built from 14 residues. Germline V gives CDR1 MGHRA, CDR2 YSYEKL. DNA for the CDR3: TGCGCCAGCAGCTCTCGACAGGGCCCATACGAGCAGTACTTC. Residues: CASSSRQGPYEQYF.

This chain uses TRBV20-1 with TRBJ1-4, with 7 bases fitting TRBD1. This CDR3 is built from 14 residues. The trim removed 6 bases at V and 5 bases at J, leaving 9 bases unmatched. CDR1 DFQATT and CDR2 SNEGSKA come from the germline V gene (reference sequence). CDR3 DNA: TGCAGTGCCTCAGGGAGGGGGCAGAATGAAAAACTGTTTTTT. The encoded protein is CSASGRGQNEKLFF.

J is TRBJ1-1 and V is TRBV4-2; 7 bases fit TRBD1. Germline V gene lookup returns CDR1 LGHNA and CDR2 YNFKEQ. The junction had 5 bases not matched to a gene; V was cut back by 0 bases and J by 10 bases. The CDR3 totals 13 residues. CDR3 nucleotide sequence: TGTGCCAGCAGCCAAGATAAAGACAGGGTAGCTTTCTTT. As protein: CASSQDKDRVAFF.

The gene calls are TRBV15 and TRBJ2-7; D is ambiguous. Germline CDR1 and CDR2: LNHNV and YYDKDF (reference sequence). Trimming removed 0 bases at V and 9 bases at J, with 9 bases between. The CDR3 extends over 12 amino acids. The CDR3: CATSRDMIGQYF. Here the CDR3 DNA reads TGTGCCACCAGCAGAGATATGATCGGGCAGTACTTC.

The chain has TRBV15 and TRBJ2-7; no clear D. From germline, CDR1 is LNHNV and CDR2 YYDKDF (reference sequence). The length of the CDR3 is 14 residues. V was shortened by 0 bases and J by 0 bases, with 6 bases between the two germline ends. CDR3 in amino acids: CATSRDTHSYEQYF. The CDR3 DNA reads TGTGCCACCAGCAGAGACACACACTCCTACGAGCAGTACTTC.

Ten or more counts support this clonotype. The rearrangement uses TRBV24-1 and TRBJ2-2; 8 bases map to TRBD1. The CDR3 runs 18 residues. From germline, CDR1 is KGHDR and CDR2 SFDVKD. Trimming took 1 base from V and 2 from J; bases not matched to a gene: 8. In DNA form, the CDR3 reads TGTGCCACCAGTGATTTTCCAACAGGGGGTGATAACACCGGGGAGCTGTTTTTT. Its translation is CATSDFPTGGDNTGELFF.

Ten or more counts support this clonotype. V and J are TRBV5-8 and TRBJ1-1; no firm D call. Per germline, CDR1 SGHTS and CDR2 YDEGEE. CDR3 length: 11 residues. V shed 0 bases and J shed 14 bases, with 11 bases lying between them. This CDR3 is CASSLGQDAFF. The CDR3 nucleotides read TGTGCCAGCAGCTTGGGGCAAGATGCCTTCTTT.

The count of this clonotype is one. V usage is TRBV9 and J usage is TRBJ1-3; TRBD1 might be the D (5 bases). The germline V gene has CDR1 SGDLS and CDR2 YYNGEE. CDR3 length: 18 amino acids. V lost 4 bases and J 0 bases, leaving 20 bases between the germline ends. The CDR3 protein is CASSPEELTVRSGNTIYF. The CDR3 nucleotides read TGTGCCAGCAGCCCCGAGGAGCTGACAGTTCGCTCTGGAAACACCATATATTTT.